One sample yielded the 29 T cell receptor beta chains listed below, sequenced in a study of PD-1 blockade in classical Hodgkin lymphoma (dated by TCRdb to 2018 to 2020). Receptors were amplified or captured by the immunoSEQ multiplex PCR assay. The clones in this table, taken by TCRdb from immuneACCESS, are in-frame only. Not every clone is retained; where verified, under half of the shortfall comes from an unresolved V gene, and the cause of the rest is unknown. The sample includes 120,000 to 150,000 clones, with approximately 80% observed a single time. About 9.3% of the sample lies in the top ten. The time point label corresponds to: cycle 2 day 1 (C2D1) of nivolumab. Every trial patient had relapsed following autologous stem cell transplantation, and prior brentuximab vedotin exposure was what differed among cohorts A, B and C. Source: peripheral blood mononuclear cells (PBMCs), taken before the second cycle of nivolumab. The receptors stem from a human donor with classical Hodgkin lymphoma.

The CDR3 reads CASSQDLGLAGGSNTGELFF. DNA for the CDR3: TGTGCCAGCAGCCAAGATTTGGGACTAGCGGGGGGTAGTAACACCGGGGAGCTGTTTTTT. The genes are TRBV4-2 and TRBJ2-2, with 15 bases identical to TRBD2. CDR1 is LGHNA and CDR2 is YNFKEQ in the germline V gene. J lost 2 bases, V lost 0 bases, and 7 bases had no gene match. The CDR3 runs 20 residues.

This rearrangement joins TRBV7-9 to TRBJ2-5, with 11 bases identical to TRBD1. Unmatched junction bases numbered 7, after V lost 0 bases and J lost 7 bases. The CDR3 is 16 residues long. CDR1 is SEHNR and CDR2 is FQNEAQ in the germline V gene (reference sequence). This chain's CDR3 is CASSLARTGGKGTQYF. The CDR3 DNA reads as TGTGCCAGCAGCTTAGCCAGGACAGGGGGCAAGGGGACCCAGTACTTC.

This chain joins TRBV19 and TRBJ1-1; D gene uncertain. Germline-derived CDR1 and CDR2 are LNHDA and SQIVND (reference sequence). V was pared by 7 bases and J by 0 bases, with 12 bases between. The CDR3 has 14 amino acids. The CDR3 spells CASNKGRLNTEAFF. DNA of the CDR3: TGTGCCAGTAACAAAGGACGGCTGAACACTGAAGCTTTCTTT.

The DNA for the CDR3 is TGTGCCAGCAGCCAAGAAGGGTATCTAGCTTTCTTT. The encoded protein is CASSQEGYLAFF. The chain joins TRBV4-2 to TRBJ1-1, with no clear D. The CDR3 covers 12 residues. With 0 bases removed from V and 10 bases from J, the gap between germline ends came to 9 bases. The germline V gene has CDR1 LGHNA and CDR2 YNFKEQ.

This chain uses TRBV29-1 with TRBJ1-1, with D possibly matching TRBD1 (6 bases). The CDR3 length is 14 residues. V gave up 4 bases and J gave up 0 bases, with 12 bases separating them. Germline CDR1 is SQVTM and CDR2 is ANQGSEA. The CDR3 DNA reads as TGCAGCGTTGCCCGACAGGACATGAACACTGAAGCTTTCTTT. Translation: CSVARQDMNTEAFF.

This chain links TRBV19 with TRBJ2-5; unclear D gene. The CDR3 covers 13 residues. Germline-derived CDR1 and CDR2 are LNHDA and SQIVND (reference sequence). Trimming took 3 bases from V and 5 from J, leaving 10 bases between them. CDR3 sequence (DNA): TGTGCCAGTAGTATCCTGGGATTCGAGACCCAGTACTTC. It specifies CASSILGFETQYF.

The chain carries TRBV7-6 and TRBJ2-1, with D uncertain. The CDR3 consists of 16 residues. Germline V gives CDR1 SGHVS, CDR2 FNYEAQ. Trimming removed 4 bases at V and 0 bases at J, with 13 bases between. CDR3 bases: TGTGCCAGCAGCTCCCCCCCGGCTAGCTCCTACAATGAGCAGTTCTTC. It yields the protein CASSSPPASSYNEQFF.

The J gene is TRBJ2-7, the V gene TRBV28, with D hard to call. Between the trimmed V and J ends, which lost 2 bases and 0 bases, there was a span of 11 bases. The CDR3 runs 15 residues. Germline assignment: CDR1 MDHEN and CDR2 SYDVKM. CDR3 region: CASSLRVLGSYEQYF. CDR3 nucleotides: TGTGCCAGCAGTTTAAGGGTGCTGGGCTCCTACGAGCAGTACTTC. The full variable domain, its missing parts supplied by reference TRBV28 and TRBJ2-7, is DVKVTQSSRYLVKRTGEKVFLECVQDMDHENMFWYRQDPGLGLRLIYFSYDVKMKEKGDIPEGYSVSREKKERFSLILESASTNQTSMYLCASSLRVLGSYEQYFGPGTRLTVT.

V gene TRBV10-3 combines with J gene TRBJ2-7; the D is unclear. Germline assignment: CDR1 ENHRY and CDR2 SYGVKD. This CDR3 has 10 amino acids. CDR3 loop: CGEVTYEQYF. CDR3 DNA sequence: TGTGGAGAGGTAACCTACGAGCAGTACTTC.

The chain uses TRBV7-6 and TRBJ2-2; D not certain. This CDR3 comprises 15 residues. The ends were cut back, 5 bases at V and 1 base at J, with 11 bases in the middle. Looked up from germline, CDR1 is SGHVS and CDR2 is FNYEAQ. CDR3 in amino acids: CASSTTRQNTGELFF. For the CDR3, the DNA is TGTGCCAGCAGCACCACCCGACAGAACACCGGGGAGCTGTTTTTT.

The J gene is TRBJ1-5, the V gene TRBV6-1; D call uncertain. CDR1 and CDR2 (germline): MNHNS, SASEGT. The CDR3 runs to 12 residues. V dropped 7 bases and J dropped 7 bases, with 11 bases sitting between them. The CDR3 nucleotides are TGTGCCAGCACCCATTGGGGACAGCCCCAGCATTTT. Protein: CASTHWGQPQHF.

The chain employs TRBV5-4 and TRBJ1-6, with 9 bases fitting TRBD1. The length of the CDR3 is 15 residues. Germline V CDR1 and CDR2: SGHNT, YYREEE (reference sequence). V gave up 6 bases and J gave up 6 bases; unmatched junction bases: 7. CDR3 bases: TGTGCCAGCACCCTCGGACAGGGGATTAATTCACCCCTCCACTTT. Its translation: CASTLGQGINSPLHF.

J is TRBJ2-2 and V is TRBV28; maybe TRBD1 (5 bases). Trimming removed 6 bases at V and 0 bases at J, with 8 bases between. Per germline, CDR1 MDHEN and CDR2 SYDVKM. CDR3 size: 14 residues. This CDR3 reads CASSRVSNTGELFF. The DNA for the CDR3 is TGTGCCAGCAGCAGGGTTTCGAACACCGGGGAGCTGTTTTTT.

This clone was observed a single time. V and J are TRBV10-3 and TRBJ1-2; TRBD1 matches 7 bases. V dropped 4 bases and J dropped 5; count of bases not matched to a gene: 1. The length of the CDR3 is 12 residues. The V gene's germline CDR1 is ENHRY and CDR2 SYGVKD. As DNA, the CDR3 is TGTGCCATCAGTGCGACAGGGTATGGCTACACCTTC. It encodes CAISATGYGYTF.

V and J are TRBV7-9 and TRBJ2-3; 8 nucleotides match TRBD2. CDR1 and CDR2 from the germline V gene are SEHNR and FQNEAQ (reference sequence). The CDR3 is made up of 16 amino acids. V gave up 5 bases and J gave up 1 base; unmatched junction bases: 8. The CDR3 DNA reads TGTGCCAGCAGCCGACTTCGGGGGGGAGGCACAGATACGCAGTATTTT. It specifies CASSRLRGGGTDTQYF. The complete variable domain, with remaining parts taken from reference TRBV7-9 and TRBJ2-3, reads DTGVSQNPRHKITKRGQNVTFRCDPISEHNRLYWYRQTLGQGPEFLTYFQNEAQLEKSRLLSDRFSAERPKGSFSTLEIQRTEQGDSAMYLCASSRLRGGGTDTQYFGPGTRLTVL.

The rearrangement links TRBV7-2 to TRBJ2-5, with D tentatively TRBD2 (6 bases). The closer fit of TRBJ2-7 to the DNA end suggests the J call may be wrong. CDR3 length: 15 residues. Germline V gene lookup returns CDR1 SGHTA and CDR2 FQGNSA. The CDR3 spells CASSLNRGSSYEQYF. For the CDR3, the DNA is TGTGCCAGCAGCTTAAATCGGGGGTCCTCCTACGAGCAGTACTTC.

The J gene is TRBJ2-7, the V gene TRBV29-1, with TRBD1 matching over 8 bases. The CDR3 has 13 residues. Unmatched junction bases numbered 4, after V lost 4 bases and J lost 2 bases. CDR1 is SQVTM, CDR2 ANQGSEA, per germline. The CDR3 loop reads CSVGGDRTYEQYF. Written as DNA, the CDR3 is TGCAGCGTTGGGGGGGACAGGACCTACGAGCAGTACTTC.

This clone was seen once. The gene calls are TRBV5-4 and TRBJ1-3; 8 bases match TRBD1. The length of the CDR3 is 15 residues. Per germline, CDR1 SGHNT and CDR2 YYREEE (reference sequence). V lost 0 bases to trimming and J lost 3 bases; unmatched junction nucleotides: 2. Here the CDR3 reads CASSLADRDGNTIYF. In DNA, the CDR3 is TGTGCCAGCAGCTTGGCGGACAGGGATGGAAACACCATATATTTT.

The chain is built from TRBV11-2 and TRBJ1-2; D remains unclear. CDR3 length equals 15 residues. V was clipped by 1 base and J by 1 base, with 10 bases between them. Germline V gene sequence: CDR1 SGHAT, CDR2 FQNNGV. The CDR3 DNA reads as TGTGCCAGCAGCTTAGCAAATGGGGTTAACTATGGCTACACCTTC. Encoded protein: CASSLANGVNYGYTF.

The rearrangement uses TRBV5-1 and TRBJ2-5, with 8 bases identical to TRBD1. There are 13 residues in the CDR3. Germline loops: CDR1 SGHRS, CDR2 YFSETQ. J lost 4 bases, V lost 4 bases, and 3 bases had no gene match. Here the CDR3 DNA reads TGCGCCAGCAGCGAAGGACAGGGAGAGACCCAGTACTTC. Its translation is CASSEGQGETQYF.

V is TRBV7-3 and J is TRBJ2-5; TRBD2 is a possible D gene (7 bases). CDR3 size: 16 residues. The V gene's germline CDR1 is SGHTA and CDR2 FQGTGA. V lost 4 bases, J lost 1 base, and 16 bases lay in between. The CDR3 here is CASSWGPPGGQETQYF. In DNA, the CDR3 is TGTGCCAGCAGCTGGGGGCCACCGGGGGGCCAAGAGACCCAGTACTTC.

This clone showed up just once. The chain uses TRBV7-9 and TRBJ2-1, with 13 bases identical to TRBD2. Germline-derived CDR1 and CDR2 are SEHNR and FQNEAQ (reference sequence). After removal of 6 bases from V and 1 base from J, the junction contained 9 bases not matched to a gene. There are 18 residues in the CDR3. The DNA of the CDR3 is TGTGCCAGCAGACCACTAGCGGGAGGGAAAGTATCCTACAATGAGCAGTTCTTC. Its translation: CASRPLAGGKVSYNEQFF.

This clone was picked up a small number of times. The chain uses TRBV29-1 and TRBJ2-1, with D perhaps TRBD1 or TRBD2 (5 bases each). Trimming removed 4 bases from V and 0 bases from J, with 13 bases in between. This CDR3 spans 15 amino acids. Germline V lookup: CDR1 SQVTM, CDR2 ANQGSEA. CDR3 sequence (DNA): TGCAGCGTTGTATTGTCAGGGAGCTCCTACAATGAGCAGTTCTTC. It translates to CSVVLSGSSYNEQFF.

The gene calls are TRBV28 and TRBJ2-7, with 10 bases that match TRBD1. V gave up 2 bases and J gave up 4 bases; unmatched junction bases: 8. The CDR3 runs 16 residues. In germline, CDR1 is MDHEN, CDR2 SYDVKM. The CDR3, as DNA: TGTGCCAGCAGTTTAGCCGGGACAGGGGCTTTTTACGAGCAGTACTTC. Its translation is CASSLAGTGAFYEQYF. Complete variable domain (other parts from reference TRBV28 and TRBJ2-7): DVKVTQSSRYLVKRTGEKVFLECVQDMDHENMFWYRQDPGLGLRLIYFSYDVKMKEKGDIPEGYSVSREKKERFSLILESASTNQTSMYLCASSLAGTGAFYEQYFGPGTRLTVT.

The chain combines TRBV4-1 with TRBJ1-2; a possible D gene is TRBD1 (6 bases). Germline-derived CDR1 and CDR2 are MGHRA and YSYEKL. Trimming took off 4 bases at V and 7 bases at J, with 19 bases between the two ends. The CDR3 extends over 15 amino acids. CDR3 sequence: CASSRRYREVSGYTF. CDR3 sequence (DNA): TGCGCCAGCAGCCGACGTTACAGGGAGGTGAGTGGCTACACCTTC.

This clone has a single count. The chain is built from TRBV7-9 and TRBJ1-1, with D possibly matching TRBD1 (5 bases). The V gene lost 3 bases and the J gene lost 4 bases, with 9 bases spanning the gap. The CDR3 has 13 residues. CDR1 SEHNR and CDR2 FQNEAQ come from the germline V gene (reference sequence). In nucleotides, the CDR3 is TGTGCCAGCAGCTTGCGCCAGGGCACTGAAGCTTTCTTT. Translation: CASSLRQGTEAFF. Variable domain in full (rest from reference TRBV7-9 and TRBJ1-1): DTGVSQNPRHKITKRGQNVTFRCDPISEHNRLYWYRQTLGQGPEFLTYFQNEAQLEKSRLLSDRFSAERPKGSFSTLEIQRTEQGDSAMYLCASSLRQGTEAFFGQGTRLTVV.

The chain recombines TRBV28 with TRBJ2-5; 11 bases match TRBD1. The V segment lost 5 bases and the J segment 5 bases; nucleotides outside the gene matches: 4. Germline loops: CDR1 MDHEN, CDR2 SYDVKM. This CDR3 region has 14 residues. Here the CDR3 DNA reads TGTGCCAGCAGTCAAGGACAGGGGGCTGAGACCCAGTACTTC. Translation: CASSQGQGAETQYF. The full variable domain, with the rest looked up from reference TRBV28 and TRBJ2-5, is DVKVTQSSRYLVKRTGEKVFLECVQDMDHENMFWYRQDPGLGLRLIYFSYDVKMKEKGDIPEGYSVSREKKERFSLILESASTNQTSMYLCASSQGQGAETQYFGPGTRLLVL.

This chain connects TRBV9 to TRBJ2-3; D remains ambiguous. The length of the CDR3 is 13 residues. V was pared by 1 base and J by 6 bases, with 9 bases between. The germline CDR1 and CDR2 sequences are SGDLS and YYNGEE. The CDR3 coding sequence is TGTGCCAGCAGCGTAAATCTACAGGATACGCAGTATTTT. It yields the protein CASSVNLQDTQYF.

The V call is TRBV2, the J call TRBJ2-1; D uncertain. The germline gives CDR1 SNHLY, CDR2 FYNNEI. Between the trimmed V and J ends, which lost 3 bases and 8 bases, there was a span of 11 bases. The CDR3 covers 13 residues. In DNA, the CDR3 is TGTGCCAGCAGTGACCTACCTTGGTATGAGCAGTTCTTC. It is translated as CASSDLPWYEQFF.